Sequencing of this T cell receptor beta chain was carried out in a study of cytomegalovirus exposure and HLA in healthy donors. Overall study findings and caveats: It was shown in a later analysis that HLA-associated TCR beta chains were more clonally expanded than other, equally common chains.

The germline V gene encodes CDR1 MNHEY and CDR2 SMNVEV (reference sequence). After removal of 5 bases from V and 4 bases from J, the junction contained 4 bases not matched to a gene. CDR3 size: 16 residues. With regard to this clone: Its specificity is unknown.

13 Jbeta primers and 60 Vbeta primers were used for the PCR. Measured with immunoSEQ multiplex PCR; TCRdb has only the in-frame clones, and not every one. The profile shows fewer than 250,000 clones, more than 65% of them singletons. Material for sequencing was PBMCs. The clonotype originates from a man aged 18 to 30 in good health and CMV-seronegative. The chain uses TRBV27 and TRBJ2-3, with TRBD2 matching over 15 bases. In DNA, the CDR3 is TGTGCCAGCAGTCGGACTAGCGGGAGGGCCCCAGATACGCAGTATTTT. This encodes CASSRTSGRAPDTQYF.